This T cell receptor (beta chain) was obtained from a study of cytomegalovirus exposure and HLA in healthy donors. A word on this clone: What it recognizes is unknown.

Findings and limits, study-wide: Only CMV serostatus was available as immune exposure information.

This CDR3 is 14 amino acids long. Germline values: CDR1 SGDLS, CDR2 YYNGEE. V trimming: 0 bases; J trimming: 3 bases; junction bases outside the gene matches: 1. The PCR had 60 Vbeta and 13 Jbeta primers. Only in-frame clones appear in the TCRdb table, and some are missing; sequencing was by immunoSEQ multiplex PCR. The sample has approximately 110,000 clones. The clonotype was recovered from a man aged 25-40 years in good health and CMV-seronegative. The rearrangement uses TRBV9 and TRBJ2-7; TRBD1 matches 9 bases. The sample taken for sequencing was PBMCs. CDR3 amino acids: CASSVGTGVYEQYF. The CDR3, as DNA: TGTGCCAGCAGCGTAGGGACAGGGGTCTACGAGCAGTACTTC.